The 10 T cell receptor beta chains below were found in one sample sequenced in a study of graft-versus-host responses after intestinal transplantation. TCRdb's copy holds only in-frame clones and misses some; the assay was immunoSEQ multiplex PCR. This sample carries around 90,000 clones, approximately 92% of them seen once, and the ten largest clones take about 0.5%. These receptors lack a known antigen. The material was unstimulated CD8+ T cells sorted from spleen or lymph node cells, obtained before intestinal transplant. These receptors were obtained from a human donor who received an intestinal transplant.

This clone appeared a single time. The sample contains more than one DNA sequence encoding this CDR3. The V call is TRBV9, the J call TRBJ2-3, with TRBD2 matching 7 bases. The CDR3 is 15 amino acids. V shed 0 bases, J shed 2 bases, and the junction held 3 bases outside the gene matches. Germline V gene data show CDR1 as SGDLS and CDR2 as YYNGEE. Here the CDR3 DNA reads TGTGCCAGCAGCGTAGGGGGGGGGTCCACAGATACGCAGTATTTT. Translating gives CASSVGGGSTDTQYF.

The sample holds one count of this clone. The chain combines TRBV5-1 with TRBJ2-7; 11 positions match TRBD1. CDR1 is SGHRS and CDR2 is YFSETQ in the germline V gene. V lost 3 bases and J lost 4; bases outside the gene matches: 3. The CDR3 is 14 residues long. This CDR3 reads CASSWTGGLYEQYF. The CDR3 coding sequence is TGCGCCAGCAGCTGGACAGGGGGCCTGTACGAGCAGTACTTC. Drawing the rest from reference TRBV5-1 and TRBJ2-7, the complete variable domain is KAGVTQTPRYLIKTRGQQVTLSCSPISGHRSVSWYQQTPGQGLQFLFEYFSETQRNKGNFPGRFSGRQFSNSRSEMNVSTLELGDSALYLCASSWTGGLYEQYFGPGTRLTVT.

This chain links TRBV2 with TRBJ1-2; D unclear. Germline lookup yields CDR1 SNHLY and CDR2 FYNNEI. Trimming removed 5 bases at V and 4 bases at J, with 8 bases between. The CDR3 sequence is 12 residues long. CDR3: CASSLRVYGYTF. The CDR3 DNA follows: TGTGCCAGCAGTCTTCGGGTCTATGGCTACACCTTC.

The rearrangement joins TRBV9 to TRBJ1-1; 7 nucleotides match TRBD1. V was pared by 3 bases and J by 0 bases, with 5 bases of the junction left unmatched. This CDR3 has 15 residues. CDR1 SGDLS and CDR2 YYNGEE come from the germline V gene. CDR3 nucleotides: TGTGCCAGCAGCGATGGGGACAGTCTGAACACTGAAGCTTTCTTT. This codes for CASSDGDSLNTEAFF.

This chain connects TRBV4-1 to TRBJ2-2, with D unresolved. The V gene's germline CDR1 is MGHRA and CDR2 YSYEKL. V dropped 4 bases and J dropped 0 bases, with 9 bases sitting between them. This CDR3 is 15 amino acids long. The CDR3 loop is CASSPTGANTGELFF. The CDR3 coding sequence is TGCGCCAGCAGCCCCACGGGTGCGAACACCGGGGAGCTGTTTTTT.

The chain has TRBV7-2 and TRBJ2-1; D may be TRBD2 (7 bases). CDR1 and CDR2 from the germline V gene are SGHTA and FQGNSA. The V gene lost 3 bases and the J gene lost 14 bases, with 17 bases spanning the gap. This CDR3 region has 13 residues. The CDR3 loop reads CASSLGGHSIEFF. The CDR3 nucleotides read TGTGCCAGCAGCTTGGGGGGGCATAGTATCGAGTTCTTC.

The chain joins TRBV25-1 to TRBJ2-3, with no clear D. This CDR3 has 10 amino acids. CDR1 and CDR2 (germline): MGHDK, SYGVNS. The V end lost 9 bases, the J end lost 4 bases, and 5 bases lay between the germline ends. In DNA, the CDR3 is TGTGCCAGTGAGTCAGATACGCAGTATTTT. As protein: CASESDTQYF.

In nucleotides, the CDR3 is TGTGCCAGCAGCCCACTCCTCTACAATGAGCAGTTCTTC. Amino acid sequence: CASSPLLYNEQFF. The chain combines TRBV7-9 with TRBJ2-1, with D uncertain. Trimming cost V 5 bases and J 3 bases, with 8 bases left between them. The CDR3 is 13 residues long. CDR1 is SEHNR, CDR2 FQNEAQ, per germline (reference sequence).

The V call is TRBV6-5, the J call TRBJ1-2; D possibly corresponds to TRBD1 (5 bases). Per germline, CDR1 MNHEY and CDR2 SVGAGI. This CDR3 comprises 14 residues. Trimming removed 6 bases at V and 7 bases at J, with 18 bases between. CDR3 DNA sequence: TGTGCCAGCAGGGGACTTTCCGGAGGAGGTGGCTACACCTTC. Amino acid sequence: CASRGLSGGGGYTF.

This clone was seen only once. CDR3 amino acids: CASESTSGSSYEQYF. CDR3 DNA sequence: TGTGCCAGTGAGTCGACTAGCGGGAGTTCCTACGAGCAGTACTTC. The chain employs TRBV7-9 and TRBJ2-7, with 12 bases identical to TRBD2. V lost 9 bases and J lost 1; bases outside the gene matches: 7. The CDR3 loop spans 15 amino acids. Per germline, CDR1 SEHNR and CDR2 FQNEAQ (reference sequence). Combining the CDR3 with reference TRBV7-9 and TRBJ2-7 gives the whole variable domain DTGVSQNPRHKITKRGQNVTFRCDPISEHNRLYWYRQTLGQGPEFLTYFQNEAQLEKSRLLSDRFSAERPKGSFSTLEIQRTEQGDSAMYLCASESTSGSSYEQYFGPGTRLTVT.